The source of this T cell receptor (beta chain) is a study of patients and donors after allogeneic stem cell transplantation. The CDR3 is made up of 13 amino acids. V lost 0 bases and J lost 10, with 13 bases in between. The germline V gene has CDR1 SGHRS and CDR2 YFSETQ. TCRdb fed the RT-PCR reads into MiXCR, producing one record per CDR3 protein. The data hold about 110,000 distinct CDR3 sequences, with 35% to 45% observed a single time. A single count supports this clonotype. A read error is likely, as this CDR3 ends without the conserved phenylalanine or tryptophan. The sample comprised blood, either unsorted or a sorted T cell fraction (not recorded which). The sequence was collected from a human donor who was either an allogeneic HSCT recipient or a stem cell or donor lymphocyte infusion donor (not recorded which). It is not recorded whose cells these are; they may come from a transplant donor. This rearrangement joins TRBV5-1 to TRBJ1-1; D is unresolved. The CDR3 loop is CASSLEGTRGAFL. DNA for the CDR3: TGCGCCAGCAGCTTGGAGGGCACCCGAGGAGCTTTCTTG.